This T cell receptor (beta chain) was captured in a study of cytomegalovirus exposure and HLA in healthy donors. Study outcomes and limitations: Many donors shared some public TCRs, even though most TCR sequences were rare. The authors later found TCR association rates varying by HLA locus, with DRB1 most and HLA-C fewest. Follow-up analysis seemed to connect common viral pathogens with several of the most significant clusters identified.

The CDR3 is 13 amino acids. Germline V lookup: CDR1 PRHDT, CDR2 FYEKMQ (reference sequence). The trim removed 3 bases at V and 8 bases at J, leaving 4 bases unmatched. PCR amplification relied on 60 Vbeta primers (plus 13 Jbeta primers). The protocol was immunoSEQ multiplex PCR, while the TCRdb copy is restricted to in-frame clones and leaves out a portion. The table has fewer than 200,000 clones, more than 65% seen once. About this clone: Its specificity is unknown.

The specimen sequenced was PBMCs. This chain connects TRBV13 to TRBJ2-1; 7 bases fit TRBD2. This receptor was taken from a woman between 40 and 50 years old in good health and CMV-seropositive. The CDR3 protein is CASSFAGEYEQFF. Here the CDR3 DNA reads TGTGCCAGCAGCTTCGCGGGGGAGTATGAGCAGTTCTTC.